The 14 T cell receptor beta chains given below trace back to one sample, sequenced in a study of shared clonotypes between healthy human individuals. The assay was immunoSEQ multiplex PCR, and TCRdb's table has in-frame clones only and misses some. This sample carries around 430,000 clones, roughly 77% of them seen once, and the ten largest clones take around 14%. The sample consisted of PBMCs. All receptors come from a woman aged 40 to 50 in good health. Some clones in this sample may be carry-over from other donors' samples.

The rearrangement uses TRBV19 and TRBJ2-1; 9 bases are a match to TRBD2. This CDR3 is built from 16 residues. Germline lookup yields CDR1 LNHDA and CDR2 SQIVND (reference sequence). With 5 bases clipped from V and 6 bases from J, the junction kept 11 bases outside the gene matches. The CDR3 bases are TGTGCCAGTAGTCCCAGGGTAGCGGGAGCAGGCAATGAGCAGTTCTTC. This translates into CASSPRVAGAGNEQFF. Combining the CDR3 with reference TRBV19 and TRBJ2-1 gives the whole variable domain DGGITQSPKYLFRKEGQNVTLSCEQNLNHDAMYWYRQDPGQGLRLIYYSQIVNDFQKGDIAEGYSVSREKKESFPLTVTSAQKNPTAFYLCASSPRVAGAGNEQFFGPGTRLTVL.

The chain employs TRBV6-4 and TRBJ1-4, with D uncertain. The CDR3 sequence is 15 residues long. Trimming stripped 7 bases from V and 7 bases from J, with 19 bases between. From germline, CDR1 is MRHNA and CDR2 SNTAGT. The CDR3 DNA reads TGTGCCAGCATCCCCCCAAACCAGTGCGCTGAAAAACTGTTTTTT. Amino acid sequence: CASIPPNQCAEKLFF.

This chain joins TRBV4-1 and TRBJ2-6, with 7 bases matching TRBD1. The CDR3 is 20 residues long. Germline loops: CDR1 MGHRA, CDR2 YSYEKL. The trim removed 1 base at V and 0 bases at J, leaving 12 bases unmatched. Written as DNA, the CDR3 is TGCGCCAGCAGCCAAGTTGGACGGGGACAGACCTCCTCTGGGGCCAACGTCCTGACTTTC. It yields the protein CASSQVGRGQTSSGANVLTF.

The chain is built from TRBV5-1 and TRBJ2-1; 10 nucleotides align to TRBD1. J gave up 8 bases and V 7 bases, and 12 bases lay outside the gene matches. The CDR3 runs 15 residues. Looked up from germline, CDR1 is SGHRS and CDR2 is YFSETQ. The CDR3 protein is CASAPRTGGRYEQFF. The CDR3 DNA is TGCGCCAGCGCGCCGAGGACAGGGGGGCGGTATGAGCAGTTCTTC.

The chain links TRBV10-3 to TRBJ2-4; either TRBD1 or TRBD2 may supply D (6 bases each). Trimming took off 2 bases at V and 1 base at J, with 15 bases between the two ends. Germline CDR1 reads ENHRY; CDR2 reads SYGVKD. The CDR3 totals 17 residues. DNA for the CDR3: TGTGCCATCAGTGAGGTCCCACCGGGGGCGGCCAAAAACATTCAGTACTTC. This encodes CAISEVPPGAAKNIQYF.

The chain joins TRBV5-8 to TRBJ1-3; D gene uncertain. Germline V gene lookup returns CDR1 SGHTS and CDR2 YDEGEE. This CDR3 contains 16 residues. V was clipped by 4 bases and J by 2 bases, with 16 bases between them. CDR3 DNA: TGTGCCAGCAGCCATGCCTTGCTGGGCACTGGAAACACCATATATTTT. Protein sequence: CASSHALLGTGNTIYF. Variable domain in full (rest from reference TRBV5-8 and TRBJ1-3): EAGVTQSPTHLIKTRGQQATLRCSPISGHTSVYWYQQALGLGLQFLLWYDEGEERNRGNFPPRFSGRQFPNYSSELNVNALELEDSALYLCASSHALLGTGNTIYFGEGSWLTVV.

CDR3 sequence reads: CASSLGIGTGFVRTQYF. In DNA, the CDR3 is TGTGCCAGCAGCTTAGGTATAGGAACAGGGTTTGTCCGTACGCAGTATTTT. J is TRBJ2-3 and V is TRBV11-2, with TRBD1 as a possible D gene (6 bases). The CDR3 extends over 17 amino acids. Germline assignment: CDR1 SGHAT and CDR2 FQNNGV. The ends were cut back, 1 base at V and 8 bases at J, with 22 bases in the middle.

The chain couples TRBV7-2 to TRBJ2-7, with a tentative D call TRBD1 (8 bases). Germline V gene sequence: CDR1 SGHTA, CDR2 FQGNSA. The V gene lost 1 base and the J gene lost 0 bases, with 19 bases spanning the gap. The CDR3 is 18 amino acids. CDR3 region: CASSLETHRGGYSYEQYF. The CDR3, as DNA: TGTGCCAGCAGCTTAGAGACCCACAGGGGGGGATACTCCTACGAGCAGTACTTC.

CDR3 amino acids: CASSYRQHTEAFF. The CDR3 DNA is TGTGCCAGCAGTTACCGGCAGCACACTGAAGCTTTCTTT. This chain uses TRBV6-6 with TRBJ1-1; no clear D gene. V dropped 2 bases and J dropped 3 bases, with 7 bases sitting between them. From germline, CDR1 is MNHNY and CDR2 SVGAGI (reference sequence). The CDR3 is 13 amino acids.

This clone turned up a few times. As DNA, the CDR3 is TGTGCCAGTAGGCCGGGACAGGCGGAGGCTTTCTTT. Encoded protein: CASRPGQAEAFF. The chain couples TRBV19 to TRBJ1-1; 8 bases match TRBD1. CDR1 is LNHDA and CDR2 is SQIVND in the germline V gene (reference sequence). V was clipped by 6 bases and J by 11 bases; unmatched bases: 8. The length of the CDR3 is 12 residues.

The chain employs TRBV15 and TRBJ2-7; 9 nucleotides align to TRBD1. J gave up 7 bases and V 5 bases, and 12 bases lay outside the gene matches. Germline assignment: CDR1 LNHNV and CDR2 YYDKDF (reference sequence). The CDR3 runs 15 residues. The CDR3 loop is CATSSPGTGISEQYF. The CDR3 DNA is TGTGCCACCAGCTCTCCCGGGACAGGGATTTCAGAGCAGTACTTC.

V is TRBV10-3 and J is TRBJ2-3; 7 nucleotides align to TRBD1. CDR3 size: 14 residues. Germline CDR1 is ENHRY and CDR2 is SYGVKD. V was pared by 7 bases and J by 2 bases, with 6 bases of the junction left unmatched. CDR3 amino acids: CAIKGAILTDTQYF. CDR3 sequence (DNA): TGTGCCATCAAGGGGGCGATCCTCACAGATACGCAGTATTTT.

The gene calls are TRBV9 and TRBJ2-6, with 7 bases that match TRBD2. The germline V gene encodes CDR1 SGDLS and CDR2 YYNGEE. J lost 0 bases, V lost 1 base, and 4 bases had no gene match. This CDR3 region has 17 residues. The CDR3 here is CASSVRSGGSGANVLTF. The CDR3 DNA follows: TGTGCCAGCAGCGTACGTTCGGGGGGCTCTGGGGCCAACGTCCTGACTTTC.

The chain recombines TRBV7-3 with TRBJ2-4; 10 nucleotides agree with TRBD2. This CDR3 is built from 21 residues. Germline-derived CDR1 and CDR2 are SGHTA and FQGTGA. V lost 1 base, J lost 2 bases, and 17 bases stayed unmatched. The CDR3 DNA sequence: TGTGCCAGCAGCTTAAAAGATCCCCCTTTTCTAGCGGGAGAGACCAAAAACATTCAGTACTTC. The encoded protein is CASSLKDPPFLAGETKNIQYF.